A selection of T cell receptor beta chains follows, all from one sample in a study of shared clonotypes between healthy human individuals. Using immunoSEQ multiplex PCR, the repertoire was profiled, and TCRdb retains in-frame clones only, with some absent. The sample has 400,000 to 600,000 clones, around 96% seen once. Sequenced material: naive CD4+ T cells sorted from blood. The receptors come from a woman younger than 45 in good health. The CDR3 runs from the conserved cysteine through the conserved F or W. The order of the fields is clone size, J gene, V gene, D gene, CDR3 DNA, CDR3 protein. D genes are given only for firm matches. The size of a clone is reported for some rows only, either as once, few or many, or as a class for expanded clones.

clone_size: .; j_call: TRBJ2-5; v_call: TRBV5-1; d_call: .; cdr3_nt: TGCGCCAGCAGCTTGGTATTGGGGGCCCAAGAGACCCAGTACTTC; cdr3_aa: CASSLVLGAQETQYF
clone_size: .; j_call: TRBJ1-6; v_call: TRBV27; d_call: .; cdr3_nt: TGTGCCACCCCCTCAAAGACGGAACATTCGGCCCCCGAGCTCCACTTT; cdr3_aa: CATPSKTEHSAPELHF
clone_size: .; j_call: TRBJ1-1; v_call: TRBV28; d_call: TRBD1; cdr3_nt: TGTGCCAGTACGGGACAGCTGAACACTGAAGCTTTCTTT; cdr3_aa: CASTGQLNTEAFF
clone_size: .; j_call: TRBJ2-5; v_call: TRBV6-6; d_call: TRBD2; cdr3_nt: TGTGCCAGCAGTCCTAGCGGGGAGACCCAGTACTTC; cdr3_aa: CASSPSGETQYF
clone_size: .; j_call: TRBJ2-7; v_call: TRBV2; d_call: .; cdr3_nt: TGTGCCAGCAGTGAGACCCGCATTAACGGTGAGCAGTACTTC; cdr3_aa: CASSETRINGEQYF
clone_size: .; j_call: TRBJ1-4; v_call: TRBV19; d_call: TRBD1; cdr3_nt: TGTGCCAGTAGTATACCCTCGGGGACAGCTAATGAAAAACTGTTTTTT; cdr3_aa: CASSIPSGTANEKLFF
clone_size: .; j_call: TRBJ2-2; v_call: TRBV29-1; d_call: TRBD1; cdr3_nt: TGCAGCGTTTGGGCCCCGGGACAGGGTAACACCGGGGAGCTGTTTTTT; cdr3_aa: CSVWAPGQGNTGELFF
clone_size: .; j_call: TRBJ2-2; v_call: TRBV30; d_call: .; cdr3_nt: TGTGCCTGGGCCGGACAGTCCACCGGGGAGCTGTTTTTT; cdr3_aa: CAWAGQSTGELFF
clone_size: .; j_call: TRBJ2-2; v_call: TRBV7-3; d_call: .; cdr3_nt: TGTGCCAGCAGCTTAGTTGTAGGCCCCGGGGAGCTGTTTTTT; cdr3_aa: CASSLVVGPGELFF
clone_size: .; j_call: TRBJ2-1; v_call: TRBV18; d_call: TRBD2; cdr3_nt: TGTGCCAGCTCACCGACTAGCGGGGGCTACAATGAGCAGTTCTTC; cdr3_aa: CASSPTSGGYNEQFF
clone_size: .; j_call: TRBJ2-3; v_call: TRBV7-2; d_call: .; cdr3_nt: TGTGCCAGCAGCTTTATTAGCGGAGCTAGCACAGATACGCAGTATTTT; cdr3_aa: CASSFISGASTDTQYF
clone_size: .; j_call: TRBJ2-1; v_call: TRBV11-2; d_call: TRBD1; cdr3_nt: TGTGCCAGCAGCCACTGGACAGGGAAGAATGAGCAGTTCTTC; cdr3_aa: CASSHWTGKNEQFF
clone_size: .; j_call: TRBJ2-5; v_call: TRBV7-9; d_call: .; cdr3_nt: TGTGCCAGCAGCTTAGTGCCGGAGGCGGAGACCCAGTACTTC; cdr3_aa: CASSLVPEAETQYF
clone_size: .; j_call: TRBJ2-7; v_call: TRBV27; d_call: .; cdr3_nt: TGTGCCAGCAGTTACCCATGCGAGCAGTACTTC; cdr3_aa: CASSYPCEQYF
clone_size: .; j_call: TRBJ1-1; v_call: TRBV10-3; d_call: .; cdr3_nt: TGTGCCATCAGTTCGTCGACGGTCCGGACTGAAGCTTTCTTT; cdr3_aa: CAISSSTVRTEAFF
clone_size: few; j_call: TRBJ1-5; v_call: TRBV28; d_call: .; cdr3_nt: TGTGCCAGCAGTTTGCGGGGCAGTCATAGCAATCAGCCCCAGCATTTT; cdr3_aa: CASSLRGSHSNQPQHF
clone_size: .; j_call: TRBJ2-3; v_call: TRBV15; d_call: .; cdr3_nt: TGTGCCACCAGCAGAGATCGGTTCCCAGATACGCAGTATTTT; cdr3_aa: CATSRDRFPDTQYF
clone_size: .; j_call: TRBJ2-7; v_call: TRBV6-5; d_call: TRBD2; cdr3_nt: TGTGCCAGCAGTTCAACTAGCGGGAGTTATTACGAGCAGTACTTC; cdr3_aa: CASSSTSGSYYEQYF
clone_size: .; j_call: TRBJ1-5; v_call: TRBV28; d_call: .; cdr3_nt: TGTGCCAGCAGTTACGACGGGACTAGCAATCAGCCCCAGCATTTT; cdr3_aa: CASSYDGTSNQPQHF
clone_size: .; j_call: TRBJ2-3; v_call: TRBV28; d_call: .; cdr3_nt: TGTGCCAGCAGGCTGTCTGGAACTAGCACAGATACGCAGTATTTT; cdr3_aa: CASRLSGTSTDTQYF
clone_size: .; j_call: TRBJ1-4; v_call: TRBV6-6; d_call: TRBD1; cdr3_nt: TGTGCCAGCAGTTACCCGGACAGGGGGCAGGAAAAACTGTTTTTT; cdr3_aa: CASSYPDRGQEKLFF
clone_size: once; j_call: TRBJ2-2; v_call: TRBV12-5; d_call: TRBD2; cdr3_nt: TGTGCTAGTGGTTTGCTAGCGGGAGGGCCAGGGGAGCTGTTTTTT; cdr3_aa: CASGLLAGGPGELFF
clone_size: .; j_call: TRBJ2-7; v_call: TRBV7-9; d_call: TRBD2; cdr3_nt: TGTGCCAGCAGCTATAGCGGGAGGCGGTACGAGCAGTACTTC; cdr3_aa: CASSYSGRRYEQYF
clone_size: .; j_call: TRBJ2-2; v_call: TRBV4-2; d_call: .; cdr3_nt: TGTGCCAGCAGCCAAGAGGAAGGGATGAACACCGGGGAGCTGTTTTTT; cdr3_aa: CASSQEEGMNTGELFF
clone_size: .; j_call: TRBJ2-7; v_call: TRBV15; d_call: .; cdr3_nt: TGTGCCACCAGCAGTGGGGGTGATACCTACGAGCAGTACTTC; cdr3_aa: CATSSGGDTYEQYF
clone_size: .; j_call: TRBJ2-5; v_call: TRBV7-3; d_call: TRBD1; cdr3_nt: TGTGCCAGCAGCTTAACGACAGGGGGGGACCAGTACTTC; cdr3_aa: CASSLTTGGDQYF
clone_size: .; j_call: TRBJ2-1; v_call: TRBV30; d_call: TRBD1; cdr3_nt: TGTGCCTGCATCTCCTCGGGACAGGGGGCGGGTGAGCAGTTCTTC; cdr3_aa: CACISSGQGAGEQFF
clone_size: .; j_call: TRBJ1-5; v_call: TRBV12-1; d_call: .; cdr3_nt: TGTGCCAGCAGCTTTGGCAAACCGGCAGGGCATCAGCCCCAGCATTTT; cdr3_aa: CASSFGKPAGHQPQHF
clone_size: .; j_call: TRBJ1-5; v_call: TRBV9; d_call: TRBD1; cdr3_nt: TGTGCCAGCAGCGTAGGGGAGGGGGCAGGGGAGCAGCCCCAGCATTTT; cdr3_aa: CASSVGEGAGEQPQHF
clone_size: once; j_call: TRBJ2-7; v_call: TRBV6-5; d_call: .; cdr3_nt: TGTGCCAGCAGTGCCCGGGGCAGTAGCTCCTACGAGCAGTACTTC; cdr3_aa: CASSARGSSSYEQYF
clone_size: .; j_call: TRBJ2-2; v_call: TRBV19; d_call: TRBD2; cdr3_nt: TGTGCCAGTAGTAACACAGCGGGAGGGCCCGGGGAGCTGTTTTTT; cdr3_aa: CASSNTAGGPGELFF
clone_size: .; j_call: TRBJ2-1; v_call: TRBV11-2; d_call: TRBD2; cdr3_nt: TGTGCCAGCAGGTCCGTCAGCGGGAGTCGAAATGAGCAGTTCTTC; cdr3_aa: CASRSVSGSRNEQFF
clone_size: .; j_call: TRBJ1-5; v_call: TRBV28; d_call: .; cdr3_nt: TGTGCCAGCCGAAAATCCGGGGATGGTCAGCCCCAGCATTTT; cdr3_aa: CASRKSGDGQPQHF
clone_size: .; j_call: TRBJ1-2; v_call: TRBV6-1; d_call: .; cdr3_nt: TGTGCCAGCAGTGAAGACACCTCGGGGTATAACTATGGCTACACCTTC; cdr3_aa: CASSEDTSGYNYGYTF
clone_size: .; j_call: TRBJ2-1; v_call: TRBV28; d_call: .; cdr3_nt: TGTGCCAGCAATGGCGGGAAGTCCTACAATGAGCAGTTCTTC; cdr3_aa: CASNGGKSYNEQFF
clone_size: .; j_call: TRBJ2-3; v_call: TRBV5-1; d_call: .; cdr3_nt: TGCGCCAGCAGCTTGGCCCCAGTGACCGACACAGATACGCAGTATTTT; cdr3_aa: CASSLAPVTDTDTQYF
clone_size: .; j_call: TRBJ1-5; v_call: TRBV6-1; d_call: .; cdr3_nt: TGTGCCAGCAGTGGGCAGGTTAATCAGCCCCAGCATTTT; cdr3_aa: CASSGQVNQPQHF
clone_size: .; j_call: TRBJ2-1; v_call: TRBV5-8; d_call: TRBD2; cdr3_nt: TGTGCCCCACCCGGTCGGGCTAGCGGGATTGGTGAGCAGTTCTTC; cdr3_aa: CAPPGRASGIGEQFF
clone_size: .; j_call: TRBJ1-5; v_call: TRBV7-2; d_call: .; cdr3_nt: TGTGCCAGCAGCTTATTTTCACGGAATAATCAGCCCCAGCATTTT; cdr3_aa: CASSLFSRNNQPQHF
clone_size: .; j_call: TRBJ2-7; v_call: TRBV5-1; d_call: TRBD2; cdr3_nt: TGCGCCAGCAGCTTGGGACTAGCGTTCTCCTACGAGCAGTACTTC; cdr3_aa: CASSLGLAFSYEQYF
clone_size: .; j_call: TRBJ2-5; v_call: TRBV28; d_call: .; cdr3_nt: TGTGCCAGCAGTTTGCTCCCGGGGACCCAGTACTTC; cdr3_aa: CASSLLPGTQYF
clone_size: .; j_call: TRBJ2-3; v_call: TRBV29-1; d_call: TRBD1; cdr3_nt: TGCAGCGTTGTAACAGGGGTACGAGATACGCAGTATTTT; cdr3_aa: CSVVTGVRDTQYF
clone_size: .; j_call: TRBJ2-1; v_call: TRBV4-2; d_call: TRBD2; cdr3_nt: TGTGCCAGCAGCCACATAGCGGGAGAAAGGAATGAGCAGTTCTTC; cdr3_aa: CASSHIAGERNEQFF
clone_size: .; j_call: TRBJ2-1; v_call: TRBV7-6; d_call: .; cdr3_nt: TGTGCCAGCAGCCGGGATTACTACTCCTACAATGAGCAGTTCTTC; cdr3_aa: CASSRDYYSYNEQFF
clone_size: .; j_call: TRBJ2-7; v_call: TRBV18; d_call: .; cdr3_nt: TGTGCCAGCTCACCAACTAGACGCGAGCAGTACTTC; cdr3_aa: CASSPTRREQYF
clone_size: .; j_call: TRBJ2-5; v_call: TRBV2; d_call: .; cdr3_nt: TGTGCCAGCAGTCTTAACGGGCGGGCAGAGACCCAGTACTTC; cdr3_aa: CASSLNGRAETQYF
clone_size: .; j_call: TRBJ2-2; v_call: TRBV10-3; d_call: TRBD1; cdr3_nt: TGTGCCATCACCCCGGACAGGGGCATTAACACCGGGGAGCTGTTTTTT; cdr3_aa: CAITPDRGINTGELFF
clone_size: .; j_call: TRBJ2-7; v_call: TRBV7-2; d_call: .; cdr3_nt: TGTGCCAGCAGCCCCGGGAGTCGGTACGAGCAGTACTTC; cdr3_aa: CASSPGSRYEQYF
clone_size: .; j_call: TRBJ2-7; v_call: TRBV5-1; d_call: TRBD1; cdr3_nt: TGCGCCAGCAGCTACACAGGGGGCTACGAGCAGTACTTC; cdr3_aa: CASSYTGGYEQYF
clone_size: .; j_call: TRBJ1-4; v_call: TRBV28; d_call: .; cdr3_nt: TGTGCCAGCAGAGACCGGGGCCAAGGCGAAAAACTGTTTTTT; cdr3_aa: CASRDRGQGEKLFF
clone_size: .; j_call: TRBJ2-7; v_call: TRBV19; d_call: TRBD2; cdr3_nt: TGTGCCCGCTGGACTAGCGGGTGCGAGCAGTACTTC; cdr3_aa: CARWTSGCEQYF
clone_size: once; j_call: TRBJ2-4; v_call: TRBV4-1; d_call: .; cdr3_nt: TGCGCCAGCAGCCAAGGGGCAATCAGGGGTTCCAAAAACATTCAGTACTTC; cdr3_aa: CASSQGAIRGSKNIQYF
clone_size: .; j_call: TRBJ1-3; v_call: TRBV4-1; d_call: .; cdr3_nt: TGCGCCAGCAGCCAAGTCGGGCCTGGAAACACCATATATTTT; cdr3_aa: CASSQVGPGNTIYF
clone_size: .; j_call: TRBJ2-5; v_call: TRBV28; d_call: .; cdr3_nt: TGTGCCAGCAGTTTCCTAGCGGAGACCCAGTACTTC; cdr3_aa: CASSFLAETQYF
clone_size: .; j_call: TRBJ2-7; v_call: TRBV19; d_call: .; cdr3_nt: TGTGCCAGTAGTATTGCAGGGGCGGACGGCGAGCAGTACTTC; cdr3_aa: CASSIAGADGEQYF